This note documents a single TCR beta chain sequence. The specificity of this receptor is unknown. Per-base qualities were not stored, and no clone one base away is much larger. The library was produced with UMI-ligation and nested PCR. The beta constant-region primer was an equimolar mix of two oligonucleotides covering both TRBC1 and TRBC2. Four rounds of PCR, combining the SP2 primer with nested alpha and beta constant-region primers, were used to amplify the ligated cDNA. A single-stranded oligonucleotide bearing the SP2 primer plus a 12-nucleotide UMI was ligated onto the 3' end of the cDNA by T4 RNA ligase 1. Incubation of the ligation reaction lasted roughly 18-24 hours at 16 degrees C. PCR2 was typically performed as a SYBR Green qPCR and was stopped at a predetermined threshold so that over-amplification was prevented. Agencourt AMPure XP magnetic beads were used for all purifications after the first. Library quantification was done by Qubit, followed by a TapeStation check on which the main peak was expected at around 650 bp. Pooled libraries were sequenced on an Illumina MiSeq with v2 2x251 paired-end kits, typically giving roughly 0.95-2.1 million reads per sample. Each sample library was pooled at around 4.1 nM, and roughly 5-8% PhiX was included to improve cluster recognition. The published analysis was carried out like this. V and J genes were assigned to Demultiplexor-processed FASTQ reads by Decombinator through tag matching, with a single base-pair mismatch being allowed. Collapsinator used UMIs to correct both sequencing errors and frequency errors arising from PCR heterogeneity. CDR3Translator translated TCRs and extracted CDR3s from the conserved cysteine to the FGXG phenylalanine, flagging non-productive sequences. Repertoires were subsampled to equal numbers of UMI-defined TCRs before Gini, Shannon entropy and inverse Simpson indices were calculated. Clonotype abundance distributions were fitted to a power law by maximum likelihood within the linear range. On one naive CD8 sample, the pipeline and MIGEC gave similar UMI counts, unique TCR numbers and clonal distributions. A set of several thousand CMV-associated CDR3 sequences, compiled from VDJdb and a published dataset, was used to search the repertoires. The public sequencing data were trimmed at Q25 with fastp and processed into clonotypes with MiXCR by TCRdb, which kept only in-frame beta chains. Identical CDR3 protein sequences are pooled into one entry, listed with their most common genes and DNA. These V and J calls originate from TCRdb's pipeline instead of the authors' own analysis. Within this sample are 95,000 to 150,000 distinct CDR3 sequences, with 35% to 40% of them counted one time only. Of the sample, roughly 0.9% falls within the top ten clones.

The data stem from a study of naive and memory T cell subsets (dated by TCRdb to about 2017). Regarding the research as a whole: Sorted naive and memory T cell subsets from peripheral blood were analyzed in the study using a UMI-based, open-source pipeline for TCR alpha and beta sequencing. IgG serology results and the functional CMV T cell responses were in complete agreement. RNA was DNase-treated and reverse transcribed with TCR constant-region primers, mostly using SuperScript III. What the research found in general, with its limitations: The repertoire findings for the naive and memory subsets could not be validated, as no ground truth was available. In both CD4 and CD8 cells, the Gini index increased while Shannon and inverse Simpson diversity decreased from naive through CM, EM and EMRA. Clonotypes were defined as single alpha or beta chain sequences, not paired alpha/beta receptors. RNA-based TCR counts may be influenced by expression changes linked to T cell activation and differentiation. After error correction, over 85% of naive TCR sequences appeared only once, giving much steeper abundance distributions than memory subsets. TCR abundance followed a power law whose exponent differed between naive and memory subsets but was consistent across the three individuals.

From the second PCR step onward, the TCR alpha chain libraries and the TCR beta chain libraries were amplified separately. The CMV status of each donor was determined by measuring IFNgamma production from CD4+ T cells after fresh PBMCs had been stimulated overnight with CMV viral lysate. CD4 T cells were positively selected using Miltenyi beads, after which CD8 T cells were positively selected from the CD4-negative fraction. Cells stained for CD3, CD4, CD8, CD45RA, CD27 and a live/dead dye were sorted on a BD Aria II into four subsets by CD45RA and CD27. Blood was obtained from a few healthy volunteers, and the blood from each volunteer was fractionated into CD4 and CD8 T cells and subsequently into four differentiation subsets. About 120 ml of peripheral blood was drawn per donor, and PBMC were isolated by Ficoll-Paque PLUS density-gradient centrifugation. Sorted cells were lysed in RLT buffer, and RNA was extracted with a Qiagen RNeasy kit and stored at -80°C.

The germline V gene provides CDR1 MNHEY and CDR2 SVGEGT. V and J lose 4 bases and 4 bases, and a span of 10 bases separates them. Taken from cysteine to phenylalanine, the CDR3 has 14 residues. The read is trimmed to its CDR3 DNA, 42 bases read in frame from base 1. Sequenced: central memory CD4+ T cells from blood. The sample's cell subset or site label is to be understood as: central memory, CD45RA- CD27+. This sequence was found in a human donor in good health. The V and J segments used are TRBV6-2 or TRBV6-3 and TRBJ2-2, with the D gene call left open. The CDR3 corresponds to CASSSPAATGELFF. The nucleotides read TGTGCCAGCAGTTCGCCCGCGGCCACCGGGGAGCTGTTTTTT.